This T cell receptor beta chain was captured in a study of blood T cells in healthy people across ages (dated by TCRdb to between 2015 and 2017). Background for the entire study: In model experiments, template switching captured roughly one uniquely barcoded TCR beta cDNA molecule for every two T cells. Age-related changes in TCR beta repertoire diversity were measured in the study by deep sequencing normalized with unique cDNA molecular identifiers. The donors were split into four age groups: young (average about 15 years), middle-aged (about 40), aged (approximately 60) and long-lived (under 85). To avoid experimental bias, donors of different ages were distributed randomly across sequencing lanes. The study analyzed two additional independent replicas of 1 million unique cDNA reads from the same blood draw for two donors, one aged 18 to 30 and one aged 80 or older.

Libraries were constructed by 5' RACE. Sequencer: Illumina HiSeq 2500. A second PCR of roughly 6 to 12 cycles was run with a J-beta primer mix and a sample-barcoded 5' primer. Each TCR beta cDNA molecule received a unique molecular identifier from a template-switch 5' adaptor carrying 12 random nucleotides. Each sample yielded at least 2.5 million CDR3-containing paired-end reads. All of the RNA was converted into first-strand cDNA using the Mint cDNA synthesis kit, with a TRBC-specific oligonucleotide serving as the primer. Following uracil-DNA glycosylase treatment, all cDNA underwent a first 18-cycle PCR with the universal primers M1SS and BC2_uni_R. The paper's processing steps were these. For normalization, 1 million high-quality reads were randomly selected from each sample, with every read carrying a distinct molecular identifier. Reads sharing molecular identifiers were discarded rather than binned into consensus sequences. CDR3 identification, clonotype clustering and error correction used MiTCR with a Q25 quality threshold and the strictest error-elimination algorithm. A nonparametric unseen species model using Euler transformation provided a lower-bound estimate of total TCR beta diversity. TCRdb trimmed public reads at Q25 via fastp, called clones via MiXCR and kept in-frame beta chains. Identical CDR3 protein sequences are pooled into one entry, listed with their most common genes and DNA. The V and J calls come from TCRdb's annotation, not from the publication. The sample data list 700,000 or so distinct CDR3 sequences, and over 20% of these were observed just once. The ten largest clones represent approximately 20% of the sample.

Study-wide findings and limitations: Compared with the aged group, the long-lived group had more naive CD4+ T cells, fewer expanded clones and increased TCR diversity, suggesting age selection. Because the CMV infection status of the donors was unknown, age-related changes in expanded clonotypes may potentially have been confounded. The percentage of naive T cells measured by flow cytometry correlated strongly with observed TCR beta diversity. Because profiling used bulk unsorted PBMCs, naive and antigen-experienced compartments could not be compared conclusively. Estimates of total diversity based on one million sequenced T cells were regarded as lower bounds and as underestimates. As age increased, observed TCR beta diversity per million T cells dropped in a roughly linear way, and a significant reduction was already evident by age 40.

Systemically healthy Caucasian individuals from Russia, around 39 in total and aged about 6 to 90 years, were included as donors. Ten milliliters of peripheral blood were drawn from each donor into EDTA-treated Vacutainer tubes. Ficoll-Paque density-gradient centrifugation was used to isolate PBMCs, with at least 7 million obtained per sample. Trizol reagent was used to extract total RNA from PBMCs, with at least 5 micrograms per sample. The percentages of naive CD45RAhigh/CD27high T cells were determined by flow cytometry on a PBMC aliquot from every donor. In this sample, this clonotype turned up a few times. Its recognized antigen is unknown. Base qualities are missing; no much larger clone stands one base away. V drops 6 bases and J drops 5 bases, leaving 11 bases in between. The CDR3, from cysteine to phenylalanine, totals 14 residues. The CDR3 DNA has 42 bases and is translated from base 1.

This receptor was identified in a man between 70 and 80 years old in good health. Recombination linked TRBV12-3 or TRBV12-4 to TRBJ1-6; the D gene remains uncertain. The sample taken for sequencing was blood. The CDR3 region has the sequence CASSSYGDNSPLHF. The sequenced DNA: TGTGCCAGCAGCTCGTACGGGGATAATTCACCCCTCCACTTT.